Listed below are T cell receptor beta chains from one sample, sequenced in a study of blood T cell repertoires in COVID-19. Clones were read by immunoSEQ multiplex PCR, and TCRdb kept only the in-frame ones, dropping some. The sample lists hundreds of thousands of clones; 85% were seen once. The sample comprised PBMCs or T cells enriched from blood (not recorded which). These receptor sequences come from a man between 35 and 55 years old who had recovered from COVID-19. The CDR3 runs from the conserved cysteine through the conserved F or W. D genes are given only for firm matches. Clone sizes are given selectively: once, few, many, or a class where the clone is expanded.

>15|-|TRBD1|TRBJ2-5|TRBV25-1
TGTGCCAGCAGTCCGGGACAGATAGTCCAAGAGACCCAGTACTTC
CASSPGQIVQETQYF
>15|few|TRBD1|TRBJ2-1|TRBV11-2
TGTGCCAGCAGTTGGCCGGGACAGGGGGTCGATGAGCAGTTCTTC
CASSWPGQGVDEQFF
>15|-|TRBD1|TRBJ1-1|TRBV5-1
TGCGCCAGCAGAACCGGGACAGGGGAGAACACTGAAGCTTTCTTT
CASRTGTGENTEAFF
>14|-|-|TRBJ1-2|TRBV6-5
TGTGCCAGCAGTTACCAGGGGAATAACTATGGCTACACCTTC
CASSYQGNNYGYTF
>16|few|TRBD2|TRBJ2-7|TRBV11-2
TGTGCCAGCAGGGCCGGGGGGGGCGCCCTTCTAGGCGAGCAGTACTTC
CASRAGGGALLGEQYF
>15|few|TRBD1|TRBJ1-2|TRBV7-9
TGTGCCAGCAGCTCAAACAGGGGGCGGGCCTATGGCTACACCTTC
CASSSNRGRAYGYTF
>14|-|TRBD1|TRBJ2-7|TRBV25-1
TGTGCCAGCAGGGTCCAGGGGGTCGCCTACGAGCAGTACTTC
CASRVQGVAYEQYF
>11|-|-|TRBJ2-2|TRBV6-6
TGTGCCAGCAGCAGGTTCGGGGAGCTGTTTTTT
CASSRFGELFF
>15|medium-sized|TRBD1|TRBJ2-3|TRBV7-9
TGTGCCAGCGCTGGCGTGGGACAGGGCACAGATACGCAGTATTTT
CASAGVGQGTDTQYF
>16|-|TRBD2|TRBJ2-5|TRBV4-3
TGCGCCAGCAGCCAAGATAGGCGGGAGGGCCCAGAGACCCAGTACTTC
CASSQDRREGPETQYF
>14|-|-|TRBJ2-1|TRBV2
TGTGCCAGCAGCGCTGAGGTAGCCTACAATGAGCAGTTCTTC
CASSAEVAYNEQFF
>15|-|TRBD2|TRBJ2-2|TRBV4-3
TGCGCCAGCAGAGGACTAGCGGGAGATACCGGGGAGCTGTTTTTT
CASRGLAGDTGELFF
>16|-|TRBD2|TRBJ2-3|TRBV27
TGTGCCAGCATTGTCCGGGAGGGCCCAGGGACAGATACGCAGTATTTT
CASIVREGPGTDTQYF
>15|-|-|TRBJ1-5|TRBV30
TGTGCCTGGAGTGTAACGGGGGTATTCAATCAGCCCCAGCATTTT
CAWSVTGVFNQPQHF
>16|-|TRBD2|TRBJ2-7|TRBV7-8
TGTGCCAGCAGCTTAGAATTCGCGGGAGGCCTTGGGGAGCAGTACTTC
CASSLEFAGGLGEQYF
>14|-|-|TRBJ1-1|TRBV7-3
TGTGCCAGCAGCCCTACCGCTACGAACACTGAAGCTTTCTTT
CASSPTATNTEAFF
>17|-|TRBD1|TRBJ1-2|TRBV7-2
TGTGCCAGCAGCCCATCAACCGGGACAGGCTTGAACTATGGCTACACCTTC
CASSPSTGTGLNYGYTF
>15|-|TRBD1|TRBJ1-2|TRBV15
TGTGCCACCAGCAGAGATAAGAAGGGGGCGGTTGGCTACACCTTC
CATSRDKKGAVGYTF
>16|-|-|TRBJ1-5|TRBV6-1
TGTGCCAGCAGTGTTTCAGACAAACATAGCAATCAGCCCCAGCATTTT
CASSVSDKHSNQPQHF
>14|many|-|TRBJ2-2|TRBV4-3
TGCGCCAGCAGCCAAGATCTAGAAACCGGGGAGCTGTTTTTT
CASSQDLETGELFF
>14|-|TRBD1|TRBJ2-7|TRBV18
TGTGCCAGCTCCCCCGGGACAGGGGGCGGCGAGCAGTACTTC
CASSPGTGGGEQYF
>15|-|-|TRBJ2-5|TRBV20-1
TGCAGTGCTAGTTCTTGGACAGCTAATCAAGAGACCCAGTACTTC
CSASSWTANQETQYF
>14|-|-|TRBJ1-5|TRBV6-2/TRBV6-3
TGTGCCAGCAGTTGGACCGGACTTAATCAGCCCCAGCATTTT
CASSWTGLNQPQHF
>15|-|TRBD2|TRBJ2-7|TRBV18
TGTGCCAGCTCACCACCAGCGGGAGAGGTATACGAGCAGTACTTC
CASSPPAGEVYEQYF
>13|-|-|TRBJ2-2|TRBV19
TGTGCCAGTAGGCGGGATATAGCTGGGGAGCTGTTTTTT
CASRRDIAGELFF
>17|-|TRBD2|TRBJ2-1|TRBV15
TGTGCCACCAGCACCCCCCAACTAGCGGGAGTTTGGAATGAGCAGTTCTTC
CATSTPQLAGVWNEQFF
>15|-|-|TRBJ2-2|TRBV5-6
TGTGCCAGCAGCTTTCAGTGGCAGGGCACCGGGGAGCTGTTTTTT
CASSFQWQGTGELFF
>15|-|TRBD2|TRBJ2-1|TRBV5-1
TGCGCCAGCAGTTTTATAGCGGGCTCCTACAATGAGCAGTTCTTC
CASSFIAGSYNEQFF
>13|-|-|TRBJ1-4|TRBV18
TGTGCCAGCTCACCGTCGGCGGCTGAAAAACTGTTTTTT
CASSPSAAEKLFF
>15|-|TRBD1|TRBJ2-7|TRBV10-3
TGTGCCATCAGTGAGTCGGGACAGAGAACCTACGAGCAGTACTTC
CAISESGQRTYEQYF
>14|-|-|TRBJ1-2|TRBV12-1
TGTGCCAGCAGCTCGGACAGGGAGCCCTATGGCTACACCTTC
CASSSDREPYGYTF
>12|-|-|TRBJ1-1|TRBV29-1
TGCAGCGGTGAGCGTCGTAACACTGAAGCTTTCTTT
CSGERRNTEAFF
>15|-|-|TRBJ1-1|TRBV19
TGTGCCAGTAGTATTGATATCGGGGGTGACACTGAAGCTTTCTTT
CASSIDIGGDTEAFF
>16|-|TRBD2|TRBJ2-6|TRBV27
TGTGCCAGCAGTTACACTGGGGGGGCTGGGGCCAACGTCCTGACTTTC
CASSYTGGAGANVLTF
>14|-|-|TRBJ1-2|TRBV14
TGTGCCAGCAGCCAAGTGGGCCTCACTGGGGGCTACACCTTC
CASSQVGLTGGYTF
>15|-|TRBD2|TRBJ2-5|TRBV15
TGTGCCACCAGCAGAGATATCGGCGGGGGGGAGACCCAGTACTTC
CATSRDIGGGETQYF
>13|-|-|TRBJ2-7|TRBV29-1
TGCAGCGTCGATAGGGGGGGGCGCGGCGAGCAGTACTTC
CSVDRGGRGEQYF
>17|-|TRBD2|TRBJ2-1|TRBV2
TGTGCCAGCAAGGGACTAGCGGGAGCCTATTACTACAATGAGCAGTTCTTC
CASKGLAGAYYYNEQFF
>13|-|-|TRBJ2-7|TRBV10-3
TGTGCCGTCAATCCGACAGGCACCTACGAGCAGTACTTC
CAVNPTGTYEQYF
>13|-|TRBD1|TRBJ2-7|TRBV2
TGTGCCAGCAGTACAGGGGGAGTGTACGAGCAGTACTTC
CASSTGGVYEQYF
>11|-|-|TRBJ2-7|TRBV27
TGTGCCAGCAGTTCCGGTTACGAGCAGTACTTC
CASSSGYEQYF
>14|-|-|TRBJ2-3|TRBV5-1
TGCGCCAGCAGCGCTACAGGGAGGGGAGATACGCAGTATTTT
CASSATGRGDTQYF
>15|-|TRBD1|TRBJ2-1|TRBV27
TGTGCCAGCAGTAGTACAGGGGGCGCTTACAATGAGCAGTTCTTC
CASSSTGGAYNEQFF
>16|-|TRBD2|TRBJ2-7|TRBV6-2/TRBV6-3
TGTGCCAGCAGTTACTCTAGGCTAGCGGGAGGCTACGAGCAGTACTTC
CASSYSRLAGGYEQYF
>15|-|-|TRBJ2-7|TRBV9
TGTGCCAGCAGCGTAGACCCCAGCGGCCACTACGAGCAGTACTTC
CASSVDPSGHYEQYF
>15|-|-|TRBJ2-7|TRBV6-5
TGTGCCAGCAGTTACTCGTTCCAGGGAGGCTACGAGCAGTACTTC
CASSYSFQGGYEQYF
>13|-|TRBD1|TRBJ1-6|TRBV12-3/TRBV12-4
TGTGCCAGCAGCGGGACAGGGAGTTCACCCCTCCACTTT
CASSGTGSSPLHF
>15|few|TRBD1|TRBJ2-7|TRBV11-2
TGTGCCAGCAGCTTACCGGGACAGGGGTCCTACGAGCAGTACTTC
CASSLPGQGSYEQYF
>14|-|-|TRBJ2-3|TRBV9
TGTGCCAGCAGCGTAAGGGGGAGTCCAGATACGCAGTATTTT
CASSVRGSPDTQYF
>14|once|-|TRBJ2-7|TRBV10-2
TGCGCCAGCAGTGAATTTGGGGCTATCAACGAGCAGTACTTC
CASSEFGAINEQYF
>13|-|-|TRBJ2-3|TRBV2
TGTGCCAGCAGTGAACCTTTGACAGATACGCAGTATTTT
CASSEPLTDTQYF